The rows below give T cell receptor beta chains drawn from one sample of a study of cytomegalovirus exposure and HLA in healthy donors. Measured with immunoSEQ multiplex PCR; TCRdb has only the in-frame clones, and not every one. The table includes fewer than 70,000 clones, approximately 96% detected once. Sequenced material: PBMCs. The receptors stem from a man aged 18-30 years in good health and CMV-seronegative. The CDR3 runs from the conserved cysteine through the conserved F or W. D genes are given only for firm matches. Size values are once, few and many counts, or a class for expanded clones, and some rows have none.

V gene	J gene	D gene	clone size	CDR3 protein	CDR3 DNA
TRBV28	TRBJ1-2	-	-	CASSSGSFGGAGGYTF	TGTGCCAGCAGTTCCGGTTCATTTGGGGGGGCCGGTGGCTACACCTTC
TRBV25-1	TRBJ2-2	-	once	CASSGIGAESGELFF	TGTGCCAGCAGTGGTATAGGGGCAGAATCCGGGGAGCTGTTTTTT
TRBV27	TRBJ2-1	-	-	CASSSRVSSYNEQFF	TGTGCCAGCAGTTCGCGGGTTAGCTCCTACAATGAGCAGTTCTTC
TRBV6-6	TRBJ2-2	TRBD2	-	CASSWVAGGPAGELFF	TGTGCCAGCAGTTGGGTGGCGGGAGGGCCTGCCGGGGAGCTGTTTTTT
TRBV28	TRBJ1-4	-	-	CASNLRGGGSKLFF	TGTGCCAGCAACCTGAGGGGCGGGGGATCGAAACTGTTTTTT
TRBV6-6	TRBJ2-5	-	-	CASSYLTNVKETQYF	TGTGCCAGCAGTTACCTGACTAACGTCAAAGAGACCCAGTACTTC
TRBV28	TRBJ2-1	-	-	CASRPGHRSSYNEQFF	TGTGCCAGCAGGCCGGGACACCGGAGCTCCTACAATGAGCAGTTCTTC
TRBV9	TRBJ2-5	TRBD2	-	CASSAGLAATQETQYF	TGTGCCAGCAGCGCCGGACTAGCGGCAACCCAAGAGACCCAGTACTTC
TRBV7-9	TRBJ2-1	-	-	CASSPPFGRGSNEQFF	TGTGCCAGCAGCCCCCCCTTCGGGCGGGGTAGCAATGAGCAGTTCTTC
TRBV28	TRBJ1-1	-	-	CASSLITLNTEAFF	TGTGCCAGCAGTTTAATTACATTGAACACTGAAGCTTTCTTT
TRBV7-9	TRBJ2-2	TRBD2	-	CASSPEGLAGVTGELFF	TGTGCCAGCAGCCCAGAGGGTTTAGCGGGAGTGACCGGGGAGCTGTTTTTT
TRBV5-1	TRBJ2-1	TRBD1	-	CASSIGDRGLVDEQFF	TGCGCCAGCAGCATTGGGGACAGGGGGCTCGTCGATGAGCAGTTCTTC
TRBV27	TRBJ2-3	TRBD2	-	CASMKGRADTQYF	TGTGCCAGCATGAAAGGGAGGGCAGATACGCAGTATTTT
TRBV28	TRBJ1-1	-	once	CASSLLSVRIEAFF	TGTGCCAGCAGTTTATTGTCGGTTCGTATTGAAGCTTTCTTT
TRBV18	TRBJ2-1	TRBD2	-	CASSRSGTSGRNEQFF	TGTGCCAGCTCACGAAGCGGGACTAGCGGGAGGAATGAGCAGTTCTTC
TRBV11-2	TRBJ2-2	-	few	CASSARQQNTGELFF	TGTGCCAGCAGCGCCAGACAGCAGAACACCGGGGAGCTGTTTTTT
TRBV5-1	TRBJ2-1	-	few	CASSPRTKLYNEQFF	TGCGCCAGCAGCCCACGGACTAAACTTTACAATGAGCAGTTCTTC
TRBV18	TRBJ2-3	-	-	CASSPRFSEFTDTQYF	TGTGCCAGCTCACCGCGGTTTAGCGAATTCACAGATACGCAGTATTTT
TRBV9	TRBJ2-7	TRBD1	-	CASSVGFAGQGVYEQYF	TGTGCCAGCAGCGTAGGGTTCGCGGGACAGGGGGTCTACGAGCAGTACTTC
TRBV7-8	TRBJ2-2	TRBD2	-	CASSRHGGMGLAGELFF	TGTGCCAGCAGCCGCCACGGGGGGATGGGTCTCGCCGGGGAGCTGTTTTTT
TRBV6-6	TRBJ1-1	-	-	CASSYLNGDEAFF	TGTGCCAGCAGTTACCTAAACGGGGATGAAGCTTTCTTT
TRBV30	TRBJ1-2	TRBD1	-	CAWSGGTGVVVGYTF	TGTGCCTGGAGTGGGGGGACAGGGGTCGTCGTTGGCTACACCTTC
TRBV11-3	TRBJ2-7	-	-	CASSLLAEVYEQYF	TGTGCCAGCAGCTTATTAGCGGAGGTCTACGAGCAGTACTTC
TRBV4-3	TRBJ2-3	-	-	CASSQGRPEGADTQYF	TGCGCCAGCAGCCAAGGGCGGCCTGAGGGAGCAGATACGCAGTATTTT
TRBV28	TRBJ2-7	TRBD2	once	CASRVAGAYEQYF	TGTGCCAGCAGAGTAGCGGGGGCCTACGAGCAGTACTTC
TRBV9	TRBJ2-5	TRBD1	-	CASSKDRDAETQYF	TGTGCCAGCAGCAAAGACAGGGACGCAGAGACCCAGTACTTC
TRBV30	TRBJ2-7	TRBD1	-	CAFTTEDREFYEQYF	TGTGCCTTTACGACCGAGGACAGGGAATTCTACGAGCAGTACTTC
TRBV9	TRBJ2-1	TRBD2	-	CASSDSGRVQSSYNEQFF	TGTGCCAGCAGCGATAGCGGGAGGGTACAGAGCTCCTACAATGAGCAGTTCTTC
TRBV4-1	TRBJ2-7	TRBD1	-	CASSQIRQGADEQYF	TGCGCCAGCAGCCAAATTAGACAGGGGGCGGACGAGCAGTACTTC
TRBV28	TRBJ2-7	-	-	CASSLRLGEQYF	TGTGCCAGCAGTTTGCGGCTGGGCGAGCAGTACTTC
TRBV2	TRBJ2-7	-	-	CASSDRVYEQYF	TGTGCCAGCAGTGATAGAGTGTACGAGCAGTACTTC
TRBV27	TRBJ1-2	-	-	CASTTGDYGYTF	TGTGCCAGCACCACGGGGGACTATGGCTACACCTTC
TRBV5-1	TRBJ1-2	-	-	CASSLGTNYGYTF	TGCGCCAGCAGCTTGGGAACAAACTATGGCTACACCTTC
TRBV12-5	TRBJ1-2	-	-	CASGFPLTANYGYTF	TGTGCTAGTGGTTTCCCATTAACAGCTAACTATGGCTACACCTTC
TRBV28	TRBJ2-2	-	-	CASSKNRLRAANTGELFF	TGTGCCAGCAGTAAAAACAGGTTACGCGCTGCGAACACCGGGGAGCTGTTTTTT
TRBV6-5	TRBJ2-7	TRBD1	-	CASSGSDRGVHEQYF	TGTGCCAGCAGTGGCTCGGACAGGGGAGTACACGAGCAGTACTTC
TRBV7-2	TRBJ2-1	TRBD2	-	CASSLASSGRGGYNEQFF	TGTGCCAGCAGCTTAGCCTCTAGCGGGAGGGGGGGGTACAATGAGCAGTTCTTC
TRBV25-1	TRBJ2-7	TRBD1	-	CASSKPGQGPREQYF	TGTGCCAGCAGTAAGCCGGGACAGGGGCCTCGGGAGCAGTACTTC
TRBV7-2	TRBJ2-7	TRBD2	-	CASSLVAGLYEQYF	TGTGCCAGCAGCTTAGTAGCGGGACTCTACGAGCAGTACTTC
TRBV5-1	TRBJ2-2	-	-	CASSLTATNTGELFF	TGCGCCAGCAGCTTGACAGCAACGAACACCGGGGAGCTGTTTTTT
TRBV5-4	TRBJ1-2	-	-	CASSFPGDVVRYGYTF	TGTGCCAGCAGCTTCCCGGGGGACGTCGTCCGCTATGGCTACACCTTC
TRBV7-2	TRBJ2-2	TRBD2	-	CASSLVSSGSGELFF	TGTGCCAGCAGCTTAGTCTCTAGCGGGTCCGGGGAGCTGTTTTTT
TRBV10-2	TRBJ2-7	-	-	CASLEAEQYF	TGCGCCAGTCTAGAAGCCGAGCAGTACTTC
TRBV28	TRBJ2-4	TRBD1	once	CASSPIAGTGERGAKNIQYF	TGTGCCAGCAGTCCCATCGCCGGGACAGGGGAACGGGGGGCCAAAAACATTCAGTACTTC
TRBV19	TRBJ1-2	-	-	CASSSLLDVSRYTF	TGTGCCAGTAGTTCCCTCCTAGATGTGTCGCGGTACACCTTC
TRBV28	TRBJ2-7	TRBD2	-	CASSVGLGGYEQYF	TGTGCCAGCAGTGTGGGACTAGGGGGCTACGAGCAGTACTTC
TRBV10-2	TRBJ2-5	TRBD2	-	CASSERLAQTQYF	TGCGCCAGCAGTGAGCGACTAGCTCAGACCCAGTACTTC
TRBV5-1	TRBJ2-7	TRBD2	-	CASSLSPSGPYEQYF	TGCGCCAGCAGCTTGTCCCCTAGCGGTCCCTACGAGCAGTACTTC
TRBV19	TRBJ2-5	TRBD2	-	CASSPGTSGILETQYF	TGTGCCAGTAGTCCGGGGACTAGCGGGATTTTAGAGACCCAGTACTTC
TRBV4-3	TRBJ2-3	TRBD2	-	CASSHQAGEADTQYF	TGCGCCAGCAGCCATCAAGCGGGAGAGGCAGATACGCAGTATTTT
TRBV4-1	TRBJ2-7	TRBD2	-	CASSQGRLRGTSGTYEQYF	TGCGCCAGCAGCCAAGGACGGTTGCGGGGGACTAGCGGTACCTACGAGCAGTACTTC
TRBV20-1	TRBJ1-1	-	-	CSARGRTEAFF	TGCAGTGCTAGAGGGAGGACTGAAGCTTTCTTT
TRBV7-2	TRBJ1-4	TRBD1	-	CASSLGPGQPNEKLFF	TGTGCCAGCAGCTTAGGCCCGGGACAGCCTAATGAAAAACTGTTTTTT
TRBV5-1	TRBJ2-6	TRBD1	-	CASSLVAEGRQGSSGANVLTF	TGCGCCAGCAGCCTGGTAGCTGAGGGCCGACAGGGTAGCTCTGGGGCCAACGTCCTGACTTTC